This TCR beta chain was sequenced for a study of blood T cell repertoires in COVID-19. Background on the study: Specimens from acute and convalescent COVID-19 originated in the United States, Italy and Spain. Sources were T cells, B-cell-depleted T cells, or PBMCs; the material itself was cDNA or gDNA.

CDR3 size: 14 residues. CDR1 LNHDA and CDR2 SQIVND come from the germline V gene (reference sequence). Germline trimming cut 9 bases from V and 3 bases from J; bases unmatched to any gene: 4. Authors' analysis steps: Nucleated cell counts were estimated from reference gene primer amplification. Sequencing was performed with immunoSEQ multiplex PCR; in TCRdb, only in-frame clones are kept and a portion is missing. V, J and clone size are taken as reported in that table, and D and trimming were inferred from the DNA itself. This table holds under 8,000 clones, 75% to 85% found once. Sequenced material: peripheral blood. The clonotype comes from a human donor with active COVID-19. The donor label of this sample is uncertain. V is TRBV19 and J is TRBJ2-2, with 10 bases lining up with TRBD2. In DNA, the CDR3 is TGTGCCAGCCGGACTAGCGGAGACACCGGGGAGCTGTTTTTT. Translated, it gives CASRTSGDTGELFF.